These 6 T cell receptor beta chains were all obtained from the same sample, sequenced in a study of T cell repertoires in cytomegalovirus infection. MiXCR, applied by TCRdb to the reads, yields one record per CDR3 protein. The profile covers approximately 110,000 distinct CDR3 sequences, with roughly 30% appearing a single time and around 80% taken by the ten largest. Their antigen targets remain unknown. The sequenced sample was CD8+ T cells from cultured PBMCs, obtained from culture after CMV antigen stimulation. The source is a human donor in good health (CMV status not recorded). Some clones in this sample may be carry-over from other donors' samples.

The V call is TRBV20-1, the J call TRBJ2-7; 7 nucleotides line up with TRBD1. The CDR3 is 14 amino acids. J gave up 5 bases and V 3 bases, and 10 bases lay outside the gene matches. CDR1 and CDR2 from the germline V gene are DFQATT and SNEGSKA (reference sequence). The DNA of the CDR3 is TGCAGTGCTAGGGAGACCGGGACAGTAAACGAGCAGTACTTC. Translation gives CSARETGTVNEQYF.

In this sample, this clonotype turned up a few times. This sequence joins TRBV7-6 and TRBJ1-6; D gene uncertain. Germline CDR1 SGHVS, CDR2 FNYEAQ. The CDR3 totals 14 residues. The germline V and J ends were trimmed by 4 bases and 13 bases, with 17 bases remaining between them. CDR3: CASSSAGPGRPLHF. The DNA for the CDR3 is TGTGCCAGCAGCTCCGCTGGACCGGGTCGGCCCCTCCACTTT.

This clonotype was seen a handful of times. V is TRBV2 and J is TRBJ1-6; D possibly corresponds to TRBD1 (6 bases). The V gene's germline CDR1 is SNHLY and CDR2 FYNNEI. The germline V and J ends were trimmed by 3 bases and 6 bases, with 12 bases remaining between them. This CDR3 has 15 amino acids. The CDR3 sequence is CASSDLGRGNSPLHF. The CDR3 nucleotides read TGTGCCAGCAGTGATCTGGGCAGGGGTAATTCACCCCTCCACTTT.

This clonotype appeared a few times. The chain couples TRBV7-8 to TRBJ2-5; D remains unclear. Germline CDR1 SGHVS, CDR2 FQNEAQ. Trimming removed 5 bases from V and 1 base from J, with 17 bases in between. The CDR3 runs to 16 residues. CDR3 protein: CASSVLMTSPQETQYF. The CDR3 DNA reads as TGTGCCAGCAGCGTACTCATGACGTCGCCCCAAGAGACCCAGTACTTC.

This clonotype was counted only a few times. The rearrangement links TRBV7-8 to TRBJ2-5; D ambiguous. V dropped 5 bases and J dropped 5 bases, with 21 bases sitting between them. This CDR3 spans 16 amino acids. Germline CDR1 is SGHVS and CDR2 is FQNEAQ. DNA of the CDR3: TGTGCCAGCAGCCTCGTTGTAGGCAACCTAGGGGAGACCCAGTACTTC. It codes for CASSLVVGNLGETQYF.

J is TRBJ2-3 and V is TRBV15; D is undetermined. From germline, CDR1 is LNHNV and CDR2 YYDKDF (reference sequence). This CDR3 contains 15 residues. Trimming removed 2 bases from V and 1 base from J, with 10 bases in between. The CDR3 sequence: CATSRLREGTDTQYF. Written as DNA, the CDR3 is TGTGCCACCAGCAGATTGCGAGAGGGCACAGATACGCAGTATTTT.